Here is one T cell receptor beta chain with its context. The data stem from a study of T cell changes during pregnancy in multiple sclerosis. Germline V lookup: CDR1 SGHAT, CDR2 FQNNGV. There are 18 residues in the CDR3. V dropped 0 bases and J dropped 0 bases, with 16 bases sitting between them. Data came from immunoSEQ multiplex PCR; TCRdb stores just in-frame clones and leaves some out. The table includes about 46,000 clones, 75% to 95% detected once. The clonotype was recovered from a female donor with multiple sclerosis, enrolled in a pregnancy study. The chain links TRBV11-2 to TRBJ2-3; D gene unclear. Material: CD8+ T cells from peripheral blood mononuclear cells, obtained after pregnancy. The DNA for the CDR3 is TGTGCCAGCAGCTTAGATGGTGTTCGGCGGTCTAGCACAGATACGCAGTATTTT. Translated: CASSLDGVRRSSTDTQYF.